One sample yielded the 9 T cell receptor beta chains listed below, sequenced in a study of cytomegalovirus exposure and HLA in healthy donors. The PCR ran on 60 Vbeta and 13 Jbeta primers. TCRdb's copy holds only in-frame clones and misses some; the assay was immunoSEQ multiplex PCR. With roughly 51,000 clones in the sample, the ten largest clones hold 6.1%. Sequencing was carried out using PBMCs. Source of these receptors: a male donor in good health and CMV-seropositive.

The chain couples TRBV2 to TRBJ1-2; D gene uncertain. This CDR3 region has 11 residues. With 5 bases removed from V and 7 bases from J, the gap between germline ends came to 8 bases. CDR1 SNHLY and CDR2 FYNNEI come from the germline V gene. The CDR3 coding sequence is TGTGCCAGCAGTCTATTATTTGGCTACACCTTC. Encoded protein: CASSLLFGYTF.

The rearrangement links TRBV7-2 to TRBJ1-1; 7 nucleotides agree with TRBD1. This CDR3 region has 14 residues. The ends lost 5 bases at V and 3 bases at J; junction bases unmatched: 6. CDR1 and CDR2 from the germline V gene are SGHTA and FQGNSA. CDR3 in amino acids: CASSPQGWDTEAFF. For the CDR3, the DNA is TGTGCCAGCAGCCCACAGGGGTGGGACACTGAAGCTTTCTTT.

The rearrangement links TRBV4-3 to TRBJ1-5; D ambiguous. CDR3 length: 16 amino acids. V was shortened by 0 bases and J by 3 bases, with 12 bases between the two germline ends. CDR1 and CDR2 (germline): LGHNA, YSLEER. The CDR3 is CASSQDVGANNQPQHF. In DNA form, the CDR3 reads TGCGCCAGCAGCCAAGATGTGGGCGCAAACAATCAGCCCCAGCATTTT.

The rearrangement joins TRBV4-1 to TRBJ2-7; perhaps TRBD1 as D (5 bases). Germline V CDR1 and CDR2: MGHRA, YSYEKL. The CDR3 contains 13 residues. V shed 1 base and J shed 7 bases, with 11 bases lying between them. Written as DNA, the CDR3 is TGCGCCAGCAGCCAAGCCGACAGTTGGGAGCAGTACTTC. It codes for CASSQADSWEQYF.

The rearrangement joins TRBV7-2 to TRBJ1-2; TRBD1 matches at 9 bases. The CDR3 extends over 16 amino acids. CDR1 SGHTA and CDR2 FQGNSA come from the germline V gene. Trimming at V came to 1 base and at J to 3 bases, leaving 6 bases not matched to a gene. The CDR3 DNA sequence: TGTGCCAGCAGCTTAGGGGGGACAGGGTGGGACTATGGCTACACCTTC. Translating it yields CASSLGGTGWDYGYTF.

The chain combines TRBV4-1 with TRBJ1-3, with D possibly being TRBD1 (6 bases). Trimming removed 3 bases from V and 0 bases from J, with 24 bases in between. Germline CDR1 reads MGHRA; CDR2 reads YSYEKL. This CDR3 spans 20 amino acids. The CDR3 DNA reads TGCGCCAGCAGCCAGACCCCCCAGGACAGAGACCTCATCTCTGGAAACACCATATATTTT. This codes for CASSQTPQDRDLISGNTIYF.

The chain has TRBV6-1 and TRBJ1-2; D is perhaps TRBD1 (6 bases). The CDR3 runs 15 residues. The V and J ends lost 1 base and 0 bases respectively, with 9 bases between them. Germline V gene lookup returns CDR1 MNHNS and CDR2 SASEGT. For the CDR3, the DNA is TGTGCCAGCAGTGAAGAACAGGGAGCTAACTATGGCTACACCTTC. It yields the protein CASSEEQGANYGYTF.

The chain employs TRBV7-9 and TRBJ2-7; 10 bases line up with TRBD2. CDR3 size: 13 residues. The germline gives CDR1 SEHNR, CDR2 FQNEAQ (reference sequence). V lost 6 bases to trimming and J lost 4 bases; unmatched junction nucleotides: 3. CDR3 bases: TGTGCCAGCAGACTAGCGGGGAATTACGAGCAGTACTTC. It codes for CASRLAGNYEQYF.

The chain employs TRBV9 and TRBJ1-5, with D possibly TRBD1 on 6 matching bases. Trimming pared 3 bases from V and 1 base from J, leaving 11 bases between. The CDR3 consists of 15 residues. Germline lookup yields CDR1 SGDLS and CDR2 YYNGEE. CDR3 bases: TGTGCCAGCAGCGAACAGGGTTGGAGCAATCAGCCCCAGCATTTT. Its translation: CASSEQGWSNQPQHF. Based on the CDR3 plus reference TRBV9 and TRBJ1-5, the full variable domain is DSGVTQTPKHLITATGQRVTLRCSPRSGDLSVYWYQQSLDQGLQFLIQYYNGEERAKGNILERFSAQQFPDLHSELNLSSLELGDSALYFCASSEQGWSNQPQHFGDGTRLSIL.